The clone carrying this T cell receptor (beta chain) was detected only once. Its antigen is not known. This sample was taken from a study of identical twins. Study-wide points: Monozygotic twin pairs showed more out-of-frame TCR alpha sharing than models estimated.

Template switching added a universal primer site, and cDNA bore unique molecular identifiers. TCRdb called the 5' RACE reads again in MiXCR, with one record for every CDR3 protein. The table shows 250,000 or so distinct CDR3 sequences, with about 12% occurring only once. Healthy Caucasian donors formed the entire cohort. The CDR3 contains 15 residues. The ends were cut back, 4 bases at V and 0 bases at J, with 11 bases in the middle. The data also belong to a second study, concerning yellow fever vaccine responses in identical twins.

The TCR comes from a woman aged 18-29 years in good health. The material sequenced was memory (CD45RO+) T cells sorted from blood. The chain recombines TRBV23-1 with TRBJ2-3, with a tentative D call TRBD2 (5 bases). TRBV23-1 is an open reading frame, and its role is uncertain. The CDR3 region has the DNA TGCGCCAGCAGTCCCCCAACGGGGAGCACAGATACGCAGTATTTT. It specifies CASSPPTGSTDTQYF.